This entry lists 15 T cell receptor beta chains sequenced from one sample in a study of tumor-infiltrating lymphocytes in primary liver carcinoma. With around 450 ng total RNA as template and a constant-region primer, TCR beta cDNA was made. Amplification in three nested multiplex PCR rounds with slightly modified ARM-PCR gave rise to TCR beta libraries. A C-beta reverse primer was combined with TRBV1-TRBV30 forward primers in the first two PCR rounds, and each round had about 10 cycles. TCRdb ran MiXCR on the multiplex PCR reads and lists one entry per CDR3 protein. The sample consists of roughly 49,000 distinct CDR3 sequences, around 77% of them appearing once. The tissue used was unsorted bulk material of roughly 17-32 mg. RNA and DNA were co-extracted from it with the AllPrep DNA/RNA mini kit. Source material: liver tumor tissue from sampling region 5. The subset: tumor region T5, tumor centre. These receptors all stem from a middle-aged man with primary liver carcinoma and hepatitis B virus infection.

CDR3 DNA sequence: TGTGCCAGCAGCTCGGACTGGGACTGGGCATATACGCAGTATTTT. Translated, it gives CASSSDWDWAYTQYF. The V gene is TRBV7-9, the J gene TRBJ2-3, with a weak D call TRBD2 (6 bases). V dropped 4 bases and J dropped 7 bases, with 18 bases sitting between them. There are 15 residues in the CDR3. Germline V CDR1 and CDR2: SEHNR, FQNEAQ (reference sequence).

As to this clonotype: One end of the junction is discordant with germline, which a read error may explain. V and J are TRBV5-1 and TRBJ2-3; D remains unclear. The CDR3 has 13 residues. Germline CDR1 reads SGHRS; CDR2 reads YFSETQ. In DNA form, the CDR3 reads TGCGCCAGCAGTTCCCCAGACACATATACGCAGTATTTT. Translating it yields CASSSPDTYTQYF.

CDR3 amino acids: CACKGDASGGTYEQYF. CDR3 bases: TGTGCCTGCAAGGGGGATGCTAGCGGGGGTACCTACGAGCAGTACTTC. The chain is built from TRBV6-5 and TRBJ2-7, with 10 bases lining up with TRBD2. The CDR3 length is 16 residues. V was clipped by 11 bases and J by 2 bases; unmatched bases: 15. CDR1 and CDR2 from the germline V gene are MNHEY and SVGAGI.

As to this clonotype: A read error may explain this, as a much larger clone is one base away. Here the CDR3 omits its conserved ending phenylalanine or tryptophan, so a read error is the likely source. The V call is TRBV19, the J call TRBJ1-2; weak D call: TRBD1 (6 bases). Deletions cut 7 bases from V and 4 bases from J, with 13 bases between. CDR1 is LNHDA and CDR2 is SQIVND in the germline V gene (reference sequence). This CDR3 spans 13 amino acids. The CDR3 reads CASTPGQLYGYTL. CDR3 coding DNA: TGTGCCAGTACCCCAGGACAGCTCTATGGCTACACCCTC.

V usage is TRBV14 and J usage is TRBJ2-7; 7 positions match TRBD1. This CDR3 comprises 15 residues. Germline CDR1 is SGHDN and CDR2 is FVKESK. The CDR3 nucleotides are TGTGACTGCAGCCGCGACAGGGCTAGCTCCTACGAGCAGTACTTC. This sequence encodes CDCSRDRASSYEQYF.

On this clonotype itself: Germline and junction disagree at one end, which may indicate a read error. The chain has TRBV11-3 and TRBJ1-5; 7 bases match TRBD1. The DNA end is more similar to TRBJ2-3, so the J call may be wrong. CDR3 size: 15 residues. CDR1 SGHNT and CDR2 YENEEA come from the germline V gene. In DNA form, the CDR3 reads TGTGCCAGCAACTTAGATCAGGGGGTGGCTCAGCCCCAGTATTTT. It encodes CASNLDQGVAQPQYF.

This clonotype was found many times. The chain employs TRBV7-2 and TRBJ2-6, with D tentatively TRBD1 (5 bases). V was cut by 10 bases and J by 0 bases, with 7 bases left in between. This CDR3 has 13 residues. Germline V CDR1 and CDR2: SGHTA, FQGNSA. The CDR3 reads CATGISGANVLTF. CDR3 coding DNA: TGTGCCACAGGGATCTCTGGGGCCAACGTCCTGACTTTC.

This clonotype was recorded at least ten times. V usage is TRBV7-9 and J usage is TRBJ1-2, with TRBD1 matching 8 bases. From germline, CDR1 is SEHNR and CDR2 FQNEAQ (reference sequence). V lost 1 base and J lost 4; bases outside the gene matches: 11. The CDR3 extends over 17 amino acids. CDR3 residues: CASSLEFGRGPGYGYTF. The CDR3 DNA reads as TGTGCCAGCAGCTTAGAATTCGGCAGGGGGCCTGGCTATGGCTACACCTTC.

This chain connects TRBV6-1 to TRBJ2-6, with 7 bases aligning to TRBD2. CDR3 length equals 16 residues. The germline V gene has CDR1 MNHNS and CDR2 SASEGT. This chain's CDR3 is CSGTGTGGTRANVLTF. CDR3 nucleotides: TGTTCCGGTACCGGGACGGGGGGTACTAGGGCCAACGTCCTGACTTTC.

The chain is built from TRBV5-4 and TRBJ2-2, with D possibly matching TRBD2 (6 bases). The CDR3 contains 16 residues. CDR1 and CDR2 from the germline V gene are SGHNT and YYREEE (reference sequence). Trimming stripped 4 bases from V and 11 bases from J, with 24 bases between. CDR3 sequence: CASSPSGLAVVGELFF. The CDR3 DNA sequence: TGTGCCAGCAGCCCATCGGGATTAGCGGTGGTCGGTGAGCTGTTTTTT. The variable domain in full, with the rest retrieved from reference TRBV5-4 and TRBJ2-2, is ETGVTQSPTHLIKTRGQQVTLRCSSQSGHNTVSWYQQALGQGPQFIFQYYREEENGRGNFPPRFSGLQFPNYSSELNVNALELDDSALYLCASSPSGLAVVGELFFGEGSRLTVL.

J is TRBJ1-4 and V is TRBV10-2; no clear D gene. Trimming cost V 7 bases and J 14 bases, with 17 bases left between them. Looked up from germline, CDR1 is WSHSY and CDR2 is SAAADI. CDR3 length equals 12 residues. CDR3 residues: CASTRVGEDLFF. The CDR3 bases are TGCGCCAGCACGAGGGTGGGTGAAGATCTGTTTTTT.

This clonotype was observed a few times. The conserved final phenylalanine or tryptophan is absent from the CDR3, which likely points to a read error. V usage is TRBV6-1 and J usage is TRBJ2-3; D tentatively fits TRBD1 or TRBD2 (6 bases each). Trimming left V 11 bases short and J 8 bases short, with 17 bases between. Germline V lookup: CDR1 MNHNS, CDR2 SASEGT. The CDR3 is 12 residues long. The CDR3 sequence: CAGRSQGGTQYL. The CDR3 DNA is TGTGCCGGCCGCTCACAGGGAGGTACGCAGTATTTA.

As regards this clonotype: This CDR3 fails to terminate in the conserved phenylalanine or tryptophan, so it likely reflects a read error. The chain recombines TRBV12-3 or TRBV12-4 with TRBJ1-5; 8 nucleotides align to TRBD1. This CDR3 has 16 residues. V lost 8 bases and J lost 2; bases outside the gene matches: 11. The CDR3 is CASCTSPGQGNQPQHL. CDR3 sequence (DNA): TGTGCCAGCTGTACAAGTCCGGGACAGGGCAATCAGCCCCAGCATTTA.

V usage is TRBV29-1 and J usage is TRBJ2-1; the match to TRBD2 covers 10 bases. Germline values: CDR1 SQVTM, CDR2 ANQGSEA. V was pared by 8 bases and J by 3 bases, with 10 bases of the junction left unmatched. The CDR3 runs to 15 residues. The CDR3 coding sequence is TGCAGCATTGGAGTAGCGGGAGGATTCTACAATGAGCAGTTCTTC. Translated, it gives CSIGVAGGFYNEQFF.

The V and J genes are TRBV4-3 and TRBJ1-2; no clear D. The CDR3 consists of 14 residues. Trimming shortened V by 1 base and J by 7 bases, and 13 bases separated the two germline ends. Germline lookup yields CDR1 LGHNA and CDR2 YSLEER. The CDR3 coding sequence is TGCGCCAGCAGCCAAGTGATCGGAGTTTCTGGCTACACCTTC. This translates into CASSQVIGVSGYTF.